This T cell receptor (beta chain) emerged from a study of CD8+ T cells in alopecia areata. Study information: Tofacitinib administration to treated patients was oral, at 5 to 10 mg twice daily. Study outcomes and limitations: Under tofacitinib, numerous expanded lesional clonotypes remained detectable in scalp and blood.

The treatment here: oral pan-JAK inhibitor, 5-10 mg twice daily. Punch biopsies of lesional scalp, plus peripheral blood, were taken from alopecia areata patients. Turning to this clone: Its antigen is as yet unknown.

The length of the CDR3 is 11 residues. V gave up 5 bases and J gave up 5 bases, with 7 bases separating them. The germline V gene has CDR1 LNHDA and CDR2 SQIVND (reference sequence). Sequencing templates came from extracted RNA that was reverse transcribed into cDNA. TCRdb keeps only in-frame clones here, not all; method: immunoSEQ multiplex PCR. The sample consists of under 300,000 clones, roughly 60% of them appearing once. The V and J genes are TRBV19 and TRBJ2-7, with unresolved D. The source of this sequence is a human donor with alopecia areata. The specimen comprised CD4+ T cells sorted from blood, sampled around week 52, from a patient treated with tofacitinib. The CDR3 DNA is TGTGCCAGTAGTGTGGGAAACGAGCAGTACTTC. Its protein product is CASSVGNEQYF.